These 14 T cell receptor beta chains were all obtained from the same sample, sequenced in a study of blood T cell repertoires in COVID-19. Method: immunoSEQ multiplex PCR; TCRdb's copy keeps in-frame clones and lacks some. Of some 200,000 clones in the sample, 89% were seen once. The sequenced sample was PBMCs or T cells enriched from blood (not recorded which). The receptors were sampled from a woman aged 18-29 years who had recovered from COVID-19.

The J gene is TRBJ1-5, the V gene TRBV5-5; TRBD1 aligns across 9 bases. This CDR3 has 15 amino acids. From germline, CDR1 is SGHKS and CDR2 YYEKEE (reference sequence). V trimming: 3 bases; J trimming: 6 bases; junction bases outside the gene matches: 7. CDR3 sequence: CASSSQGALGQPQHF. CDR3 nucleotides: TGTGCCAGCAGCTCACAGGGGGCGCTTGGTCAGCCCCAGCATTTT.

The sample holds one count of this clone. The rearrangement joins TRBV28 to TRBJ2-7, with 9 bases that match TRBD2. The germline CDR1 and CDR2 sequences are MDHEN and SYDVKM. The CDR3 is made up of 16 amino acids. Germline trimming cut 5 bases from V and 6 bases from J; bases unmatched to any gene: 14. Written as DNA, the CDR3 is TGTGCCAGCAGTGCCCCGCTTGGCGGGAGGGCCTTCGAGCAGTACTTC. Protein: CASSAPLGGRAFEQYF. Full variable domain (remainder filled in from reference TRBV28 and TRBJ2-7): DVKVTQSSRYLVKRTGEKVFLECVQDMDHENMFWYRQDPGLGLRLIYFSYDVKMKEKGDIPEGYSVSREKKERFSLILESASTNQTSMYLCASSAPLGGRAFEQYFGPGTRLTVT.

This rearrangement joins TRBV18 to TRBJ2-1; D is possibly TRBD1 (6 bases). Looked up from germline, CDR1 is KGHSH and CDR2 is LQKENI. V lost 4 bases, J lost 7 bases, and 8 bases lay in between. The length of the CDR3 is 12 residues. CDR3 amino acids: CASSQQGNEQFF. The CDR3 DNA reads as TGTGCCAGCTCACAACAGGGAAATGAGCAGTTCTTC.

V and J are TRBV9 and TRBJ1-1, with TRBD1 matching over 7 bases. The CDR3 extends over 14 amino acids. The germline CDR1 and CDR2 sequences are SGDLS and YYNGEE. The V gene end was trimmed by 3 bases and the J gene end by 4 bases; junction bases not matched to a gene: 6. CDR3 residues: CASSETGAGTEAFF. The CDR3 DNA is TGTGCCAGCAGCGAAACAGGGGCCGGCACTGAAGCTTTCTTT. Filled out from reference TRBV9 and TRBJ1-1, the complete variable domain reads DSGVTQTPKHLITATGQRVTLRCSPRSGDLSVYWYQQSLDQGLQFLIQYYNGEERAKGNILERFSAQQFPDLHSELNLSSLELGDSALYFCASSETGAGTEAFFGQGTRLTVV.

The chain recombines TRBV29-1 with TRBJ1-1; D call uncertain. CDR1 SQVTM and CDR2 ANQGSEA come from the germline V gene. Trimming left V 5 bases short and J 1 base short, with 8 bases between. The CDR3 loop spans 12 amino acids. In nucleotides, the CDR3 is TGCAGCGTTTGGTCAGGGAACACTGAAGCTTTCTTT. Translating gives CSVWSGNTEAFF.

This CDR3 reads CSVEGVGTSGPSNNEQFF. The CDR3 nucleotides are TGCAGCGTTGAAGGAGTGGGGACTAGCGGCCCCTCGAACAATGAGCAGTTCTTC. The J gene is TRBJ2-1, the V gene TRBV29-1; 11 bases align to TRBD2. Looked up from germline, CDR1 is SQVTM and CDR2 is ANQGSEA. The CDR3 runs to 18 residues. Trimming took 1 base from V and 5 from J; bases not matched to a gene: 13.

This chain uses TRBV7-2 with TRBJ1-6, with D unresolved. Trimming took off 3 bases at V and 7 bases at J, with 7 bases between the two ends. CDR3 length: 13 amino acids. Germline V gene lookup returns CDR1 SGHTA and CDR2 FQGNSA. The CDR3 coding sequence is TGTGCCAGCAGCTTGGGCCTGAATTCACCCCTCCACTTT. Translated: CASSLGLNSPLHF. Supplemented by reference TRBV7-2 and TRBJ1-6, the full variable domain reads GAGVSQSPSNKVTEKGKDVELRCDPISGHTALYWYRQSLGQGLEFLIYFQGNSAPDKSGLPSDRFSAERTGGSVSTLTIQRTQQEDSAVYLCASSLGLNSPLHFGNGTRLTVT.

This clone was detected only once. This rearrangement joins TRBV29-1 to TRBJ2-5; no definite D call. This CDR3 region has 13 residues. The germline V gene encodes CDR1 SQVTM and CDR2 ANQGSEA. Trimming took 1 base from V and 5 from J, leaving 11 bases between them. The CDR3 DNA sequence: TGCAGCGTTGAAGTGTTTGTGAGTGAGACCCAGTACTTC. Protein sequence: CSVEVFVSETQYF.

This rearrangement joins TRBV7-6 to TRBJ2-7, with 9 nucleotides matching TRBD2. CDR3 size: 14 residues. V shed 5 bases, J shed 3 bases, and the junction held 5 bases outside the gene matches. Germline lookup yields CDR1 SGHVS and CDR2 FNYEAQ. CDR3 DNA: TGTGCCAGCAGCCCTCTAGCGGGACACTACGAGCAGTACTTC. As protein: CASSPLAGHYEQYF. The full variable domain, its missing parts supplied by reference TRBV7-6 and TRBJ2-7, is GAGVSQSPRYKVTKRGQDVALRCDPISGHVSLYWYRQALGQGPEFLTYFNYEAQQDKSGLPNDRFSAERPEGSISTLTIQRTEQRDSAMYRCASSPLAGHYEQYFGPGTRLTVT.

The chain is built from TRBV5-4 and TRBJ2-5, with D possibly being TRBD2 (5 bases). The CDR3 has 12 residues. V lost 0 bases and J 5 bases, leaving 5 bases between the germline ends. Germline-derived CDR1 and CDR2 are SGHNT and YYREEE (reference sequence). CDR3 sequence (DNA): TGTGCCAGCAGCTTGGCGGGGGAGACCCAGTACTTC. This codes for CASSLAGETQYF.

The CDR3 bases are TGTGCCAGCAGCCAAGCGGCTGCTAGCGGGAGGGCCGACAATGAGCAGTTCTTC. Protein: CASSQAAASGRADNEQFF. The chain uses TRBV4-2 and TRBJ2-1, with 12 bases that match TRBD2. Germline V gene sequence: CDR1 LGHNA, CDR2 YNFKEQ. This CDR3 has 18 residues. V lost 1 base and J lost 5; bases outside the gene matches: 9.

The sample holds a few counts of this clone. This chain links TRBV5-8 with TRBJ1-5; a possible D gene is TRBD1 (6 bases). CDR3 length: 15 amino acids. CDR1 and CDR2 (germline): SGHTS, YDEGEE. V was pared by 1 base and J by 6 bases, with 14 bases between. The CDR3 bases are TGTGCCAGCAGCTTGCGGGCAGGGGAGATTCAGCCCCAGCATTTT. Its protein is CASSLRAGEIQPQHF.

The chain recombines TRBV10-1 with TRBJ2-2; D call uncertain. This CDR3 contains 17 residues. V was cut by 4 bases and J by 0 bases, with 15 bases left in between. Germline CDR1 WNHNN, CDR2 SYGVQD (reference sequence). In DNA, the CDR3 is TGCGCCAGCAGTGTCTTCGAGGAACTTTCGAACACCGGGGAGCTGTTTTTT. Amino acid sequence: CASSVFEELSNTGELFF.

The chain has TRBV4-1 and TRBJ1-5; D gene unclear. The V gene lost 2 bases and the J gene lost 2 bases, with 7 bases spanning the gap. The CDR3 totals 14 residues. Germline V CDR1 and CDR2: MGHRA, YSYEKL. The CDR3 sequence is CASSQSVGNQPQHF. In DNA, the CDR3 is TGCGCCAGCAGCCAAAGCGTGGGCAATCAGCCCCAGCATTTT.